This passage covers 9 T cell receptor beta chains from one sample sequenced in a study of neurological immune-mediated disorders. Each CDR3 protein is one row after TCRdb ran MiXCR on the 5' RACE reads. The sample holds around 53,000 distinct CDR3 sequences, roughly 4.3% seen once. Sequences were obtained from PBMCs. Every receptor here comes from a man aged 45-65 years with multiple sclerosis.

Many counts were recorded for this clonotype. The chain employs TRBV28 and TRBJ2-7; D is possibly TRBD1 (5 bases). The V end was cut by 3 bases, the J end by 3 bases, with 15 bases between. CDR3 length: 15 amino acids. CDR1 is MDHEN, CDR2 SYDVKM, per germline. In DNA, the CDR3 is TGTGCCAGCAGTTTTTCAGGGTATCTTGGCTACGAGCAGTACTTC. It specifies CASSFSGYLGYEQYF.

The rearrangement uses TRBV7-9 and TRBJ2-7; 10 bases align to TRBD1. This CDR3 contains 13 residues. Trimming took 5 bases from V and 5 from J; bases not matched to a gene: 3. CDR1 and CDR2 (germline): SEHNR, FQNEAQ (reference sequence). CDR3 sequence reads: CASSIGQGDEQYF. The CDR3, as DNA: TGTGCCAGCAGCATCGGACAGGGGGACGAGCAGTACTTC.

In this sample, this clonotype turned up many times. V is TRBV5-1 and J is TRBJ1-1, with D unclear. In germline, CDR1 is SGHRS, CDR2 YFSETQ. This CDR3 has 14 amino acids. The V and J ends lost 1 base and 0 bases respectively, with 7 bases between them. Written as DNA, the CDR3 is TGCGCCAGCAGCTTGCGAGGAATGAACACTGAAGCTTTCTTT. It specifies CASSLRGMNTEAFF.

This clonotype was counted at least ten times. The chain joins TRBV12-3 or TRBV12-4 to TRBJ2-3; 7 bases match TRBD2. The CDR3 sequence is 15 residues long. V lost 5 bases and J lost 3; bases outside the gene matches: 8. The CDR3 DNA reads TGTGCCAGCAGTCCCCGCGGGGGTGTGACAGATACGCAGTATTTT. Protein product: CASSPRGGVTDTQYF.

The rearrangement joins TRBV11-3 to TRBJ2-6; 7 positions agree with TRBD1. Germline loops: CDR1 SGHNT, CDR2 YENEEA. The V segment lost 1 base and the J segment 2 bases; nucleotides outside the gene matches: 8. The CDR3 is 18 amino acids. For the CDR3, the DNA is TGTGCCAGCAGCTTAGCTGACAGGGTAGTCGCTGGGGCCAACGTCCTGACTTTC. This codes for CASSLADRVVAGANVLTF.

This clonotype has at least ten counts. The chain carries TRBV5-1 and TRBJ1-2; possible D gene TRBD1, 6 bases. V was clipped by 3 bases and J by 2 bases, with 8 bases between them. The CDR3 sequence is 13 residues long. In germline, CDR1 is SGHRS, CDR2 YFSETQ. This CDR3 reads CASSSGQNYGYTF. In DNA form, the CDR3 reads TGCGCCAGCAGCTCCGGACAGAACTATGGCTACACCTTC.

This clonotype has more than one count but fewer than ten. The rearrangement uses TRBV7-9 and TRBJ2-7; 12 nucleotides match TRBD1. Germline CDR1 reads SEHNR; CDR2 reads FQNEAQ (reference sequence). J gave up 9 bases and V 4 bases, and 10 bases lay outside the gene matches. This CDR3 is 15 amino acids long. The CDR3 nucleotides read TGTGCCAGCAGCTCTGATCGGGACAGGGGGCCTGTGCAGTACTTC. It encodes CASSSDRDRGPVQYF. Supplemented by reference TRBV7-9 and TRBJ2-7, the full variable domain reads DTGVSQNPRHKITKRGQNVTFRCDPISEHNRLYWYRQTLGQGPEFLTYFQNEAQLEKSRLLSDRFSAERPKGSFSTLEIQRTEQGDSAMYLCASSSDRDRGPVQYFGPGTRLTVT.

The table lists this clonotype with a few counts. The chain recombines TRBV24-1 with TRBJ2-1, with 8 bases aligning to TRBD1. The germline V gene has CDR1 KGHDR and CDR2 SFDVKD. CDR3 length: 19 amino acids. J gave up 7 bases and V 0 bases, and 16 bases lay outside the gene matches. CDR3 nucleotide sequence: TGTGCCACCAGTGATTTGACCAGTTCAGGGGGCTATAAGTCTAATGAGCAGTTCTTC. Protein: CATSDLTSSGGYKSNEQFF.

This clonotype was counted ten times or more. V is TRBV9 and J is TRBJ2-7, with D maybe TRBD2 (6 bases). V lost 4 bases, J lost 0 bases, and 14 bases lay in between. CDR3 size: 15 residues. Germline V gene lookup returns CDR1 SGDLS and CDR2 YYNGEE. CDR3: CASSPRGGNSYEQYF. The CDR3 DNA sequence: TGTGCCAGCAGCCCAAGGGGCGGGAACTCCTACGAGCAGTACTTC.